The sequence of this T cell receptor beta chain was determined in a study of response to subunit inactivated influenza vaccine. Each CDR3 protein is one row after TCRdb ran MiXCR on the RT-PCR reads. This sample has about 530,000 distinct CDR3 sequences, with 12% found just once. This CDR3 region has 14 residues. Trimming removed 2 bases at V and 6 bases at J, with 12 bases between. The TCR was taken from a middle-aged man who received an inactivated influenza vaccine. Sequencing was performed on PBMCs from blood, taken on the day of vaccination. J is TRBJ2-3 and V is TRBV12-3 or TRBV12-4, with a tentative D call TRBD2 (5 bases). CDR3 residues: CASSLPRDVDTQYF. In DNA, the CDR3 is TGTGCCAGCAGTTTACCGAGGGATGTTGATACGCAGTATTTT.